This T cell receptor beta chain was retrieved from a study of shared clonotypes between healthy human individuals. In germline, CDR1 is MNHEY, CDR2 SMNVEV (reference sequence). With 2 bases clipped from V and 5 bases from J, the junction kept 11 bases outside the gene matches. The CDR3 extends over 16 amino acids. General study findings and limits: The study found 4.5% to 6% of naive CD4 clonotypes shared across several donors.

Concerning this clone: Its antigen is as yet unknown.

Naive CD8 cells lacked CD45RO, underwent positive selection for CCR7 and left out terminally differentiated effector memory CD45RA+ cells. For sorted subsets, about 190 ng DNA per replicate equaled about 30,000 T cell genomes. In the original workflow: ImmunoSEQ output lacked quality scores and full-length reads, limiting matched filtering. Method: immunoSEQ multiplex PCR; TCRdb's copy keeps in-frame clones and lacks some. That table is the source of V, J and clone size, and D and trimming were worked out from the DNA. The sample includes roughly 1,800,000 clones, about 95% of them seen just once. This sequence was found in a man aged 18 to 29 in good health. The V call is TRBV27, the J call TRBJ2-7; 8 bases match TRBD2. Sequenced: naive CD8+ T cells sorted from blood. CDR3: CASSLMSPRGGHEQYF. The CDR3 region has the DNA TGTGCCAGCAGTTTAATGTCCCCTCGGGGGGGCCACGAGCAGTACTTC.